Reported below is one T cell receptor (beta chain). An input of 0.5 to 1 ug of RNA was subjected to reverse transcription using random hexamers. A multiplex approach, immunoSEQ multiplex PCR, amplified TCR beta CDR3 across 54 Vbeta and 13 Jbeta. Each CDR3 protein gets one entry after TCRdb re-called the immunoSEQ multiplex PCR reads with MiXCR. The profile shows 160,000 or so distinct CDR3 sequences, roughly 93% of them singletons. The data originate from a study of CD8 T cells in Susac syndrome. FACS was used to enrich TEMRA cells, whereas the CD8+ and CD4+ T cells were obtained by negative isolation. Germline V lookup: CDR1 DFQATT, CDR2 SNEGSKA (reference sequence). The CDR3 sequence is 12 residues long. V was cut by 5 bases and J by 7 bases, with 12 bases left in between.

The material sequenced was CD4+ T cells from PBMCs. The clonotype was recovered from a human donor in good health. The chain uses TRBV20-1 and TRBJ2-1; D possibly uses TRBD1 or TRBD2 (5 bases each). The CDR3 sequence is CSAPERGNEQFF. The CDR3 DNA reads TGCAGTGCTCCAGAGAGGGGAAATGAGCAGTTCTTC.